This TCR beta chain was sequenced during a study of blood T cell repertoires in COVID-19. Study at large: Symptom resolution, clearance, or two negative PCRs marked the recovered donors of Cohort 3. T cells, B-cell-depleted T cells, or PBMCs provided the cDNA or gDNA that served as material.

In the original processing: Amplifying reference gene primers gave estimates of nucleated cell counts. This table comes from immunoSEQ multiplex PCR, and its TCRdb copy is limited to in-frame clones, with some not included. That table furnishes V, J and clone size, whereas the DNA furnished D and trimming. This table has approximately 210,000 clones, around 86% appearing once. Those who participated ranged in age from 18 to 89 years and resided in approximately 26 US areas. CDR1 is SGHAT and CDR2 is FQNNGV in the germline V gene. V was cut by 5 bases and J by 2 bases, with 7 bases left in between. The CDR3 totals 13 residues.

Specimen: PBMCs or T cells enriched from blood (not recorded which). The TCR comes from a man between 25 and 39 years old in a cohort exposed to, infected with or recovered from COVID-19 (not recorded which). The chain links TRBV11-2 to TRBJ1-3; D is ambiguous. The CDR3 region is CASSHGPGNTIYF. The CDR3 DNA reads TGTGCCAGCAGCCATGGGCCTGGAAACACCATATATTTT.